This T cell receptor beta chain was observed in a study of CD8 T cells in ankylosing spondylitis. Study-level points and caveats: Disease-linked clones reportedly concentrated significantly in matched ankylosing spondylitis synovial fluid. A motif of eight highly homologous TCR beta variants was seen as apparently characteristic of ankylosing spondylitis blood. Reports of some motif variants in reactive arthritis synovial fluid and blood predate this one.

The CDR3 is 12 residues long. V lost 6 bases to trimming and J lost 3 bases, with 12 bases between them. The germline V gene has CDR1 DFQATT and CDR2 SNEGSKA (reference sequence). Quantitative barcoded 5'-RACE was used to prepare TCR beta libraries. TCRdb fed the 5' RACE reads into MiXCR, producing one record per CDR3 protein. Among approximately 150,000 distinct CDR3 sequences, 30% to 40% were seen once, and the ten largest hold about 6%. In its sample, this clonotype was seen a few times. Its antigen remains unknown. V is TRBV20-1 and J is TRBJ2-7, with D tentatively TRBD1 or TRBD2 (6 bases each). Sequencing was done on a sample of synovial fluid, either unsorted or a sorted T cell fraction (not recorded which). The receptor's source is a male donor with ankylosing spondylitis. The chain's CDR3 is CSAPGGGYEQYF. In DNA, the CDR3 is TGCAGTGCCCCCGGAGGGGGCTACGAGCAGTACTTC.